Listed here is a single T cell receptor beta chain. Its cognate antigen has yet to be identified. No much larger clone exists at a distance of one base, and base qualities are not known. None of the patients had been given any treatment before thyroid surgery. Using T-cell receptor beta sequencing, the researchers looked back retrospectively at clinical samples from patients, gathered between about 2012 and 2018. The junction carries 11 bases between V and J, which are trimmed by 0 bases and 0 bases respectively. CDR1 MNHEY and CDR2 SMNVEV were looked up in the germline V gene (reference sequence). From cysteine to phenylalanine, the CDR3 is 16 amino acids long. CDR3 DNA only is kept here, 48 bases in frame from base 1. These data are taken from a study of metastatic and nonmetastatic thyroid tumors (dated by TCRdb to the early 2020s). Concerning the study at large: Repertoires were compared across peripheral blood and tumor or nodule tissue samples from malignant and benign thyroid patients.

Results and caveats for the whole study, not just this receptor: TCR beta diversity was reported as significantly higher in malignant tumors than in benign nodules, in both blood and tumor samples.

The protocol used for the library was PCR. The sequencing machine was an Illumina HiSeq 4000. High-throughput sequencing was used to profile the TCR beta-chain CDR3 region of each patient. For the original study's pipeline: Drawing on CDR3 differences between clinicopathological groups, the researchers built a classifier meant to tell apart patients with distant-metastatic papillary thyroid cancer. To measure repertoire diversity the researchers used the Shannon index, while the Morisita-Horn index served to gauge how similar the tumor and blood repertoires were. TCRdb cleaned the public reads at Q25 with fastp, built clones with MiXCR and kept in-frame beta chains. For this entry, the V and J calls and clone size follow TCRdb and not the study's own pipeline. Within this sample are about 33,000 clones, with roughly a sixth of them counted one time only. In total, the top ten clones hold 9.5% to 15% of the sample.

The chain is assembled from TRBV27 and TRBJ1-2; the best D guess is TRBD1, with 5 bases matching. This TCR derives from a male donor with papillary thyroid cancer or a benign thyroid nodule (not recorded which). Some clones in this sample may be carry-over from other donors' samples. The sample consisted of blood. The nucleotides are TGTGCCAGCAGTTTATCGGGGCAGGTTCCTAACTATGGCTACACCTTC. The encoded protein is CASSLSGQVPNYGYTF.